The 19 T cell receptor beta chains presented below share a single source sample, sequenced in a study of shared clonotypes between healthy human individuals. Repertoires were generated with immunoSEQ multiplex PCR, while TCRdb's copy carries only in-frame clones and drops some. This sample has some 1,900,000 clones, with just under 95% found just once. The naive CD8 subset, CD45RO-negative cells positively selected for CCR7, excluded terminally differentiated effector memory CD45RA+ cells. Material for sequencing was naive CD8+ T cells sorted from blood. These receptor sequences come from a man aged 18 to 30 in good health.

This chain uses TRBV30 with TRBJ2-7, with 9 bases fitting TRBD2. The CDR3 extends over 14 amino acids. The germline V gene has CDR1 GTSNPN and CDR2 SVGIG (reference sequence). The J segment lost 4 bases and the V segment lost 1 base, leaving 5 bases of the junction unmatched. Here the CDR3 DNA reads TGTGCCTGGAGTGGGGCTAGCGGGGAGTACGAGCAGTACTTC. As protein: CAWSGASGEYEQYF.

The chain is built from TRBV5-4 and TRBJ2-3, with a weak D call TRBD1 (5 bases). Germline loops: CDR1 SGHNT, CDR2 YYREEE (reference sequence). The CDR3 covers 16 residues. Trimming shortened V by 4 bases and J by 3 bases, and 18 bases separated the two germline ends. CDR3 residues: CASSPWVGVITDTQYF. DNA of the CDR3: TGTGCCAGCAGCCCGTGGGTAGGGGTAATAACAGATACGCAGTATTTT.

This chain joins TRBV11-2 and TRBJ2-7; TRBD2 aligns across 13 bases. V lost 1 base and J lost 7; bases outside the gene matches: 1. The germline CDR1 and CDR2 sequences are SGHAT and FQNNGV. The CDR3 has 14 residues. This CDR3 reads CASSLGGLAGEQYF. CDR3 bases: TGTGCCAGCAGCTTAGGGGGACTAGCGGGGGAGCAGTACTTC.

The chain links TRBV5-5 to TRBJ1-5; D call uncertain. There are 15 residues in the CDR3. Germline CDR1 reads SGHKS; CDR2 reads YYEKEE (reference sequence). V lost 0 bases, J lost 4 bases, and 11 bases lay in between. The CDR3 region is CASSLARTDNQPQHF. In nucleotides, the CDR3 is TGTGCCAGCAGCTTGGCAAGGACGGATAATCAGCCCCAGCATTTT.

The chain links TRBV10-3 to TRBJ2-5, with a possible D match to TRBD2 (6 bases). The V and J ends lost 1 base and 1 base respectively, with 19 bases between them. CDR3 length: 18 residues. The germline CDR1 and CDR2 sequences are ENHRY and SYGVKD. In DNA, the CDR3 is TGTGCCATCAGTGAGTGGGACTTGCGGGTCCGGGCCCAAGAGACCCAGTACTTC. Its translation is CAISEWDLRVRAQETQYF.

The genes are TRBV25-1 and TRBJ1-1; D uncertain. The germline CDR1 and CDR2 sequences are MGHDK and SYGVNS. V gave up 1 base and J gave up 5 bases, with 11 bases separating them. This CDR3 is built from 14 residues. Here the CDR3 DNA reads TGTGCCAGCAGTGAATCTCCGGGCGGAACTGAAGCTTTCTTT. Translating gives CASSESPGGTEAFF.

The rearrangement uses TRBV11-2 and TRBJ2-7, with 12 positions matching TRBD2. CDR3 length equals 15 residues. Germline V gene sequence: CDR1 SGHAT, CDR2 FQNNGV. Trimming took 1 base from V and 5 from J; bases not matched to a gene: 3. The CDR3 nucleotides are TGTGCCAGCAGCTTAGGTGGACTAGCGGGGCACGAGCAGTACTTC. It codes for CASSLGGLAGHEQYF.

As regards this clone: Other DNA sequences from this sample encode an identical CDR3 as well. V usage is TRBV6-5 and J usage is TRBJ1-1; perhaps TRBD1 as D (6 bases). The CDR3 has 14 residues. CDR1 MNHEY and CDR2 SVGAGI come from the germline V gene. V shed 0 bases and J shed 5 bases, with 10 bases lying between them. The CDR3 loop reads CASSYSGGATEAFF. The CDR3 coding sequence is TGTGCCAGCAGTTACTCGGGGGGGGCAACTGAAGCTTTCTTT.

This rearrangement joins TRBV11-2 to TRBJ1-1; D is unclear. The CDR3 extends over 14 amino acids. Trimming took 2 bases from V and 4 from J, leaving 11 bases between them. The germline V gene has CDR1 SGHAT and CDR2 FQNNGV. CDR3: CASSLQSGFTEAFF. Written as DNA, the CDR3 is TGTGCCAGCAGCTTACAATCCGGTTTCACTGAAGCTTTCTTT.

The rearrangement joins TRBV11-1 to TRBJ1-4; D not resolved. This CDR3 region has 14 residues. With 6 bases removed from V and 7 bases from J, the gap between germline ends came to 15 bases. Germline V CDR1 and CDR2: SGHAT, FQDESV (reference sequence). The CDR3 sequence is CASSPLLSGEKLFF. CDR3 coding DNA: TGTGCCAGCAGTCCACTACTGTCGGGTGAAAAACTGTTTTTT.

This chain joins TRBV30 and TRBJ2-5; tentatively, D is TRBD1 or TRBD2 (5 bases each). Germline values: CDR1 GTSNPN, CDR2 SVGIG (reference sequence). V shed 2 bases and J shed 1 base, with 11 bases lying between them. The CDR3 covers 14 residues. The CDR3 sequence is CAWSFPGTQETQYF. The CDR3 region has the DNA TGTGCCTGGAGTTTTCCCGGGACCCAAGAGACCCAGTACTTC.

The V gene is TRBV6-1, the J gene TRBJ2-7, with TRBD1 matching 10 bases. Germline V lookup: CDR1 MNHNS, CDR2 SASEGT. The length of the CDR3 is 14 residues. The ends lost 6 bases at V and 3 bases at J; junction bases unmatched: 5. The CDR3 DNA follows: TGTGCCAGCAGGGACCGGGACAGGGGCTACGAGCAGTACTTC. As protein: CASRDRDRGYEQYF.

This clone showed up just once. V usage is TRBV5-6 and J usage is TRBJ2-3, with D perhaps matching TRBD2 (6 bases). The germline gives CDR1 SGHDT, CDR2 YYEEEE. The V end was cut by 2 bases, the J end by 4 bases, with 14 bases between. CDR3 length: 15 residues. CDR3 sequence (DNA): TGTGCCAGCAGCTTCCCGGGAGTAATCGCAGATACGCAGTATTTT. Its translation is CASSFPGVIADTQYF.

The rearrangement joins TRBV5-1 to TRBJ2-1; D unclear. The V gene's germline CDR1 is SGHRS and CDR2 YFSETQ. Trimming stripped 4 bases from V and 0 bases from J, with 11 bases between. The CDR3 runs 15 residues. The CDR3 bases are TGCGCCAGCAGCCAGGACGCTTACTCCTACAATGAGCAGTTCTTC. Protein sequence: CASSQDAYSYNEQFF.

V is TRBV5-5 and J is TRBJ1-2, with 9 bases that match TRBD1. The CDR3 length is 16 residues. Germline CDR1 SGHKS, CDR2 YYEKEE (reference sequence). Trimming cost V 0 bases and J 6 bases; bases outside gene matches: 9. The CDR3 DNA follows: TGTGCCAGCAGCTTGGCGGCCATACAGGGGGCGGATGGCTACACCTTC. The encoded protein is CASSLAAIQGADGYTF.

Regarding this clone: A read error may produce the germline difference seen at one junction end. This rearrangement joins TRBV6-1 to TRBJ1-2; D uncertain. CDR3 length: 17 amino acids. Germline V CDR1 and CDR2: MNHNS, SASEGT. The DNA of the CDR3 is TGTGCCAGCAGCGAAGAATTCGGGTTTGAGGGTAACTATGGCTACACCTTC. Translation: CASSEEFGFEGNYGYTF.

The gene calls are TRBV19 and TRBJ2-7; D gene ambiguous. The CDR3 is made up of 14 amino acids. Germline V gives CDR1 LNHDA, CDR2 SQIVND (reference sequence). Trimming pared 2 bases from V and 7 bases from J, leaving 15 bases between. CDR3: CASSIRDNFNEQYF. CDR3 bases: TGTGCCAGTAGTATACGAGACAACTTTAATGAGCAGTACTTC. Full variable domain (outside the CDR3, taken from reference TRBV19 and TRBJ2-7): DGGITQSPKYLFRKEGQNVTLSCEQNLNHDAMYWYRQDPGQGLRLIYYSQIVNDFQKGDIAEGYSVSREKKESFPLTVTSAQKNPTAFYLCASSIRDNFNEQYFGPGTRLTVT.

About this clone itself: In the same sample, other DNA sequences code for this CDR3. The rearrangement uses TRBV6-5 and TRBJ2-7; D is perhaps TRBD1 (6 bases). CDR1 MNHEY and CDR2 SVGAGI come from the germline V gene. V was pared by 0 bases and J by 4 bases, with 10 bases between. The CDR3 covers 14 residues. The CDR3 region is CASSYSTGEYEQYF. As DNA, the CDR3 is TGTGCCAGCAGTTACTCGACAGGAGAGTACGAGCAGTACTTC.

J is TRBJ2-7 and V is TRBV7-8; a weak D match, TRBD2 (6 bases). The ends were cut back, 0 bases at V and 6 bases at J, with 24 bases in the middle. The CDR3 extends over 18 amino acids. CDR1 is SGHVS, CDR2 FQNEAQ, per germline. CDR3 DNA sequence: TGTGCCAGCAGCTTAGCACGGGAGTCTATGGGAGGAGAACGCGAGCAGTACTTC. This sequence encodes CASSLARESMGGEREQYF.